Each of the 26 T cell receptor beta chains below was sequenced from the same sample in a study of blood T cell repertoires in COVID-19. Sequencing used immunoSEQ multiplex PCR; TCRdb keeps in-frame clones, though not all of them. Of roughly 200,000 clones listed, around 84% are singletons. The source material was PBMCs or T cells enriched from blood (not recorded which). Source of these receptors: a man aged 35 to 55 who had recovered from COVID-19.

V is TRBV13 and J is TRBJ2-7, with TRBD1 matching 10 bases. In germline, CDR1 is PRHDT, CDR2 FYEKMQ (reference sequence). CDR3 size: 15 residues. V lost 1 base, J lost 7 bases, and 7 bases stayed unmatched. The CDR3 bases are TGTGCCAGCAGCTTAGCCGGGACAGGGGTAGGTGAGCAGTACTTC. This encodes CASSLAGTGVGEQYF. Full variable domain (remainder filled in from reference TRBV13 and TRBJ2-7): AAGVIQSPRHLIKEKRETATLKCYPIPRHDTVYWYQQGPGQDPQFLISFYEKMQSDKGSIPDRFSAQQFSDYHSELNMSSLELGDSALYFCASSLAGTGVGEQYFGPGTRLTVT.

In this sample, this clone turned up once. V is TRBV24-1 and J is TRBJ2-7; 16 nucleotides align to TRBD2. Per the germline V gene, CDR1 is KGHDR and CDR2 is SFDVKD. The CDR3 totals 16 residues. The ends lost 5 bases at V and 4 bases at J; junction bases unmatched: 4. CDR3 in DNA: TGTGCCACCAGTGCCGGGGGACTAGCGGGAGGGTACGAGCAGTACTTC. Its protein product is CATSAGGLAGGYEQYF.

The CDR3, as DNA: TGTGCCAGCTCACCATCGGAGGGTTCGATGGGGGGCTACACCTTC. It codes for CASSPSEGSMGGYTF. This chain connects TRBV18 to TRBJ1-2; D is undetermined. Germline values: CDR1 KGHSH, CDR2 LQKENI. The CDR3 has 15 amino acids. Trimming removed 2 bases at V and 8 bases at J, with 18 bases between. Full variable domain (missing parts from reference TRBV18 and TRBJ1-2): NAGVMQNPRHLVRRRGQEARLRCSPMKGHSHVYWYRQLPEEGLKFMVYLQKENIIDESGMPKERFSAEFPKEGPSILRIQQVVRGDSAAYFCASSPSEGSMGGYTFGSGTRLTVV.

The V and J genes are TRBV4-2 and TRBJ1-4; 8 nucleotides match TRBD1. The germline gives CDR1 LGHNA, CDR2 YNFKEQ. V dropped 2 bases and J dropped 4; count of bases not matched to a gene: 0. The CDR3 runs to 14 residues. CDR3 sequence: CASSQTGGNEKLFF. The CDR3 bases are TGTGCCAGCAGCCAAACAGGGGGTAATGAAAAACTGTTTTTT.

V gene TRBV18 combines with J gene TRBJ1-4; 7 bases map to TRBD1. CDR3 length equals 14 residues. In germline, CDR1 is KGHSH, CDR2 LQKENI. Germline trimming cut 5 bases from V and 3 bases from J; bases unmatched to any gene: 3. CDR3 coding DNA: TGTGCCAGCTCATCCGGGACAGCTAATGAAAAACTGTTTTTT. Encoded protein: CASSSGTANEKLFF.

The gene calls are TRBV6-5 and TRBJ2-1; D possibly corresponds to TRBD2 (6 bases). V dropped 5 bases and J dropped 13 bases, with 12 bases sitting between them. This CDR3 comprises 11 residues. Per the germline V gene, CDR1 is MNHEY and CDR2 is SVGAGI. For the CDR3, the DNA is TGTGCCAGCAGTAACCGGGACTTTCAGTTCTTC. It is translated as CASSNRDFQFF.

The rearrangement uses TRBV13 and TRBJ2-1, with 8 bases matching TRBD2. The germline CDR1 and CDR2 sequences are PRHDT and FYEKMQ (reference sequence). Trimming removed 5 bases from V and 4 bases from J; junction bases left unmatched: 10. The CDR3 totals 16 residues. The CDR3 DNA is TGTGCCAGCAGCGCCCGACTAGCGAAAGGGTACAATGAGCAGTTCTTC. It specifies CASSARLAKGYNEQFF.

The V gene is TRBV13, the J gene TRBJ1-1; no clear D. There are 14 residues in the CDR3. The V and J ends lost 4 bases and 0 bases respectively, with 9 bases between them. The germline V gene has CDR1 PRHDT and CDR2 FYEKMQ (reference sequence). CDR3 bases: TGTGCCAGCAGCTCAATCACAGTGAACACTGAAGCTTTCTTT. Protein sequence: CASSSITVNTEAFF. The variable domain in full, completed from reference TRBV13 and TRBJ1-1, reads AAGVIQSPRHLIKEKRETATLKCYPIPRHDTVYWYQQGPGQDPQFLISFYEKMQSDKGSIPDRFSAQQFSDYHSELNMSSLELGDSALYFCASSSITVNTEAFFGQGTRLTVV.

This clone was counted a single time. The chain uses TRBV28 and TRBJ2-7; TRBD1 matches at 7 bases. V lost 6 bases to trimming and J lost 3 bases; unmatched junction nucleotides: 8. The length of the CDR3 is 14 residues. Germline loops: CDR1 MDHEN, CDR2 SYDVKM. The CDR3 reads CASSAGTVYYEQYF. The CDR3, as DNA: TGTGCCAGCAGCGCCGGGACAGTTTACTACGAGCAGTACTTC.

The chain has TRBV7-9 and TRBJ1-5; D is ambiguous. V lost 1 base and J 9 bases, leaving 7 bases between the germline ends. Per germline, CDR1 SEHNR and CDR2 FQNEAQ (reference sequence). This CDR3 is built from 12 residues. CDR3 sequence: CASSLGERPQHF. The CDR3 nucleotides are TGTGCCAGCAGCTTAGGGGAGCGGCCCCAGCATTTT.

The chain employs TRBV29-1 and TRBJ1-1; D call uncertain. Looked up from germline, CDR1 is SQVTM and CDR2 is ANQGSEA. The CDR3 is 15 amino acids. V lost 6 bases and J 5 bases, leaving 22 bases between the germline ends. The CDR3, as DNA: TGCAGCGTGTCCTCTCGGGGAGGGATAGGAACTGAAGCTTTCTTT. It encodes CSVSSRGGIGTEAFF.

To note about this clone: One end of the junction is discordant with germline, which a read error may explain. The CDR3 protein is CTSSSESGVYTGELFF. CDR3 coding DNA: TGTACCAGCAGTTCCGAGTCAGGGGTCTACACCGGGGAGCTGTTTTTT. V is TRBV6-5 and J is TRBJ2-2; D possibly corresponds to TRBD1 (6 bases). There are 16 residues in the CDR3. CDR1 MNHEY and CDR2 SVGAGI come from the germline V gene.

The J gene is TRBJ2-7, the V gene TRBV6-5; 7 positions agree with TRBD1. CDR1 is MNHEY and CDR2 is SVGAGI in the germline V gene. J lost 6 bases, V lost 8 bases, and 13 bases had no gene match. The CDR3 is 14 residues long. CDR3 sequence reads: CASSSDRDLSEQYF. For the CDR3, the DNA is TGTGCCAGCTCATCAGACAGGGATTTAAGCGAGCAGTACTTC.

The rearrangement links TRBV9 to TRBJ1-3; D call uncertain. The germline V and J ends were trimmed by 4 bases and 0 bases, with 8 bases remaining between them. There are 14 residues in the CDR3. The germline gives CDR1 SGDLS, CDR2 YYNGEE. Here the CDR3 reads CASSPESSGNTIYF. The CDR3 DNA sequence: TGTGCCAGCAGCCCGGAGAGCTCTGGAAACACCATATATTTT. Full variable domain (rest looked up from reference TRBV9 and TRBJ1-3): DSGVTQTPKHLITATGQRVTLRCSPRSGDLSVYWYQQSLDQGLQFLIQYYNGEERAKGNILERFSAQQFPDLHSELNLSSLELGDSALYFCASSPESSGNTIYFGEGSWLTVV.

The rearrangement joins TRBV5-1 to TRBJ1-3, with D unresolved. The V end lost 0 bases, the J end lost 0 bases, and 10 bases lay between the germline ends. The CDR3 spans 16 residues. The germline gives CDR1 SGHRS, CDR2 YFSETQ. The chain's CDR3 is CASSLGAGLSGNTIYF. In nucleotides, the CDR3 is TGCGCCAGCAGCTTGGGTGCAGGACTCTCTGGAAACACCATATATTTT. Full variable domain (rest looked up from reference TRBV5-1 and TRBJ1-3): KAGVTQTPRYLIKTRGQQVTLSCSPISGHRSVSWYQQTPGQGLQFLFEYFSETQRNKGNFPGRFSGRQFSNSRSEMNVSTLELGDSALYLCASSLGAGLSGNTIYFGEGSWLTVV.

The V and J genes are TRBV30 and TRBJ1-6; TRBD1 might be the D (5 bases). The CDR3 sequence is 16 residues long. Looked up from germline, CDR1 is GTSNPN and CDR2 is SVGIG (reference sequence). Trimming removed 7 bases at V and 3 bases at J, with 19 bases between. This chain's CDR3 is CASTFTRQSYNSPLHF. DNA of the CDR3: TGTGCCTCGACCTTTACACGACAGAGCTATAATTCACCCCTCCACTTT. The whole variable domain, filled in from reference TRBV30 and TRBJ1-6, reads SQTIHQWPATLVQPVGSPLSLECTVEGTSNPNLYWYRQAAGRGLQLLFYSVGIGQISSEVPQNLSASRPQDRQFILSSKKLLLSDSGFYLCASTFTRQSYNSPLHFGNGTRLTVT.

This rearrangement joins TRBV7-8 to TRBJ1-4, with D perhaps TRBD1 (5 bases). The CDR3 is 14 residues long. Trimming took off 3 bases at V and 7 bases at J, with 12 bases between the two ends. Germline CDR1 is SGHVS and CDR2 is FQNEAQ. The CDR3 bases are TGTGCCAGCAGCTTTGGAGGGGCAAGTGAAAAACTGTTTTTT. It translates to CASSFGGASEKLFF.

This chain joins TRBV21-1 and TRBJ1-4; TRBD1 is the table's D call and was not checked against the DNA. TRBV21-1 is flagged as a pseudogene. This CDR3 is built from 15 residues. CDR3 coding DNA: TGTGCCAGCAGCAAAATTAGGCAGGGTGATGAAAAACTGTTTTTT. Its protein is CASSKIRQGDEKLFF.

This rearrangement joins TRBV6-5 to TRBJ2-2; D remains unclear. Germline CDR1 reads MNHEY; CDR2 reads SVGAGI. The germline V and J ends were trimmed by 7 bases and 6 bases, with 15 bases remaining between them. This CDR3 contains 14 residues. DNA of the CDR3: TGTGCCAGCACCCCCCTGGGCCCTCCCGGGGAGCTGTTTTTT. Residues: CASTPLGPPGELFF.

This clone has more than one count but fewer than ten. The rearrangement links TRBV3-1 (or the pseudogene TRBV3-2) to TRBJ2-1; 8 bases are shared with TRBD1. Losses at the gene ends were 4 bases for V and 6 bases for J; bases not matched to a gene: 8. The CDR3 loop spans 15 amino acids. The V gene's germline CDR1 is LGHDT and CDR2 YNNKEL (reference sequence). CDR3 sequence: CASSPRDRQFNEQFF. Written as DNA, the CDR3 is TGTGCCAGCAGCCCCCGGGACAGGCAATTCAATGAGCAGTTCTTC.

This chain joins TRBV5-1 and TRBJ2-7, with 13 bases that match TRBD2. Germline assignment: CDR1 SGHRS and CDR2 YFSETQ. J was trimmed by 5 bases and V by 4 bases; bases with no gene match: 3. This CDR3 has 14 amino acids. This chain's CDR3 is CASSPGLAGNEQYF. The CDR3 coding sequence is TGCGCCAGCAGCCCGGGACTAGCGGGAAACGAGCAGTACTTC.

The genes are TRBV12-3 or TRBV12-4 and TRBJ2-1; no definite D call. The CDR3 totals 13 residues. The V end was cut by 3 bases, the J end by 7 bases, with 10 bases between. CDR3 DNA: TGTGCCAGCAGTTTTAGCACTAAGAATGAGCAGTTCTTC. It codes for CASSFSTKNEQFF.

The V and J genes are TRBV7-2 and TRBJ2-3; possible D gene TRBD2, 6 bases. Trimming removed 1 base from V and 10 bases from J, with 21 bases in between. Germline V gene lookup returns CDR1 SGHTA and CDR2 FQGNSA. There are 16 residues in the CDR3. The chain's CDR3 is CASSLVGPRTTYAQYF. The CDR3 DNA follows: TGTGCCAGCAGCTTAGTAGGACCGAGGACTACATATGCGCAGTATTTT.

The chain employs TRBV9 and TRBJ1-3; TRBD1 aligns across 9 bases. The V gene end was trimmed by 0 bases and the J gene end by 0 bases; junction bases not matched to a gene: 10. This CDR3 has 19 residues. Germline CDR1 and CDR2: SGDLS and YYNGEE. The CDR3 region is CASSVALGQGSSSGNTIYF. Here the CDR3 DNA reads TGTGCCAGCAGCGTAGCCCTAGGACAGGGGAGTTCCTCTGGAAACACCATATATTTT.

This chain connects TRBV5-4 to TRBJ2-1; 10 nucleotides align to TRBD2. Germline loops: CDR1 SGHNT, CDR2 YYREEE (reference sequence). The V gene end was trimmed by 0 bases and the J gene end by 7 bases; junction bases not matched to a gene: 16. CDR3 length: 19 residues. The CDR3 loop reads CASSLARVEREGLVNEQFF. In DNA form, the CDR3 reads TGTGCCAGCAGCTTGGCCCGTGTTGAGCGGGAGGGCCTGGTAAATGAGCAGTTCTTC.

The rearrangement uses TRBV5-1 and TRBJ2-5; tentative D call: TRBD1 (5 bases). Germline-derived CDR1 and CDR2 are SGHRS and YFSETQ. The CDR3 runs to 12 residues. The ends were cut back, 2 bases at V and 5 bases at J, with 7 bases in the middle. The CDR3 DNA reads as TGCGCCAGCAGCTTAAAGGGGGAGACCCAGTACTTC. Amino acids: CASSLKGETQYF.